This TCR beta chain originates from a study of T cell responses to AZD1222 COVID-19 vaccine. The germline CDR1 and CDR2 sequences are LGHNA and YSLEER. This CDR3 spans 14 amino acids. V shed 3 bases, J shed 6 bases, and the junction held 3 bases outside the gene matches. This clone was detected a few times. What it binds is unknown. Using immunoSEQ multiplex PCR, the repertoire was profiled, and TCRdb retains in-frame clones only, with some absent. There are roughly 160,000 clones in the sample; roughly nine tenths occur only once, and less than 2.5% lies in the top ten. Study outcomes and limitations: Donors were mostly white British, more females; clonal diversity possibly underestimated. Only a handful of individuals given AZD1222 were seropositive at baseline. Elevations in Spike-specific TCR breadth and depth followed administration of two AZD1222 doses.

This TCR derives from an adult in good health. The chain combines TRBV4-3 with TRBJ2-2, with 8 bases matching TRBD1. The starting material was peripheral blood, obtained on day 0 of AZD1222 vaccination. CDR3 DNA: TGCGCCAGCAGCCAGGACAGGGCCCCCGGGGAGCTGTTTTTT. This gives the protein CASSQDRAPGELFF.